This entry features one TCR beta chain sequence. This sample stems from a study of OX40 agonist ivuxolimab in advanced cancers. Assay used: immunoSEQ multiplex PCR; TCRdb lists only in-frame clones, some missing. The repertoire has tens of thousands of clones, approximately 90% of them found once; the top ten carry over 8.5%. The CDR3 has 14 residues. Per germline, CDR1 SQVTM and CDR2 ANQGSEA. J gave up 3 bases and V 7 bases, and 8 bases lay outside the gene matches. The sequence was obtained from an adult with an advanced solid tumor such as melanoma, head and neck, liver or kidney cancer. Here the sequenced sample was CD4+ or CD8+ T cells sorted from blood, taken in a trial of the OX40 agonist ivuxolimab. The chain employs TRBV29-1 and TRBJ2-2; 7 bases match TRBD1. In DNA form, the CDR3 reads TGCAGCGCTGTAGAGACAGGGTACACCGGGGAGCTGTTTTTT. It translates to CSAVETGYTGELFF.